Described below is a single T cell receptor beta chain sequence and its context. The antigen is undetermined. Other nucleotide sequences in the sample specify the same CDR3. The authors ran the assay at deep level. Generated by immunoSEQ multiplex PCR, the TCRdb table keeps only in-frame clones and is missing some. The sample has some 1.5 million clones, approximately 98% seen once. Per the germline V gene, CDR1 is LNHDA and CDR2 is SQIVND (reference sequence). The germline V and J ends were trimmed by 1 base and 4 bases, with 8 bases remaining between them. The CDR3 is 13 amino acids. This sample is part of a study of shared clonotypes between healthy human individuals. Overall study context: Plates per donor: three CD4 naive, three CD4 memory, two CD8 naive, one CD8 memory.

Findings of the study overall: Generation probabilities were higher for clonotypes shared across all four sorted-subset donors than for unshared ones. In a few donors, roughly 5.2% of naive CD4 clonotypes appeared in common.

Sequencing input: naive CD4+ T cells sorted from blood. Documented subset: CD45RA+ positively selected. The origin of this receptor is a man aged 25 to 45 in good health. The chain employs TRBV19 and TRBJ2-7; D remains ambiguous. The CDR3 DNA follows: TGTGCCAGTAGTATAGGCTCAAGTTACGAGCAGTACTTC. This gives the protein CASSIGSSYEQYF.